This T cell receptor (beta chain) is drawn from a study of OX40 agonist ivuxolimab in advanced cancers. Study as a whole: The study enrolled dose-escalation patients with hepatocellular carcinoma, melanoma, renal cell or head and neck cancer. Patients were roughly 83% male with ages about 23 to 90, mean around 58. Past anti-PD-1, anti-PD-L1 or anti-CTLA-4 therapy was accepted, and 40% to 45% had received some. Study-wide results and caveats: Expanded peripheral T-cell antigen specificity went undetermined.

Generated by immunoSEQ multiplex PCR, the TCRdb table keeps only in-frame clones and is missing some. This sample has 35,000 to 45,000 clones; about 86% occur once, and the top ten carry 21%. Of note for this clone: Its antigen remains unknown.

The CDR3 contains 13 residues. CDR1 is SGHTA, CDR2 FQGTGA, per germline. J gave up 1 base and V 5 bases, and 1 base lay outside the gene matches. The V gene is TRBV7-3, the J gene TRBJ1-1; 7 nucleotides align to TRBD1. The sequence came from an adult with an advanced solid tumor such as melanoma, head and neck, liver or kidney cancer. The starting material was CD4+ or CD8+ T cells sorted from blood, obtained in a trial of the OX40 agonist ivuxolimab. This chain's CDR3 is CASSRQGNTEAFF. CDR3 in DNA: TGTGCCAGCAGCCGACAGGGGAACACTGAAGCTTTCTTT.